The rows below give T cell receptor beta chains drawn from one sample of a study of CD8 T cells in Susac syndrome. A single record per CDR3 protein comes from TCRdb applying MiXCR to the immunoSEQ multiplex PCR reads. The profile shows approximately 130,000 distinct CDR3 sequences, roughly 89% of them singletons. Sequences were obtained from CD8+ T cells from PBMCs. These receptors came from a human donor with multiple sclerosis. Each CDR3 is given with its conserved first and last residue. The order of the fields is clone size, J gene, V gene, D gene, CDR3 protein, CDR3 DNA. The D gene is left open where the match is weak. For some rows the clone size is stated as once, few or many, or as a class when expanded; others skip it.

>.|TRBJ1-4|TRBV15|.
CATSRVRGYEKLFF
TGTGCCACCAGCAGAGTAAGAGGGTATGAAAAACTGTTTTTT
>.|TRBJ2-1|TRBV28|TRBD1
CASRTGFGQGEFNEQFF
TGTGCCAGCAGAACCGGATTTGGACAGGGGGAGTTCAATGAGCAGTTCTTC
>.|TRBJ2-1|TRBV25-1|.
CASRASSYNEQFF
TGTGCCAGCAGGGCTAGCTCCTACAATGAGCAGTTCTTC
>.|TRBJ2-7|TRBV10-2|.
CASSDDGWLYEQYF
TGCGCCAGCAGCGACGACGGATGGCTCTACGAGCAGTACTTC
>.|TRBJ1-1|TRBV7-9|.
CASSPTRGTEAFF
TGTGCCAGCAGCCCGACCCGGGGGACTGAAGCTTTCTTT
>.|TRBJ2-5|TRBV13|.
CASSRQAGVLETQYF
TGTGCCAGCAGCCGGCAGGCAGGGGTACTAGAGACCCAGTACTTC
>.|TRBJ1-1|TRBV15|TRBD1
CATSRGTGYLSDTEAFF
TGTGCCACCAGCAGAGGGACAGGGTATCTCAGTGACACTGAAGCTTTCTTT
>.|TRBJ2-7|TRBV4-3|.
CASSQGPRAESYEQYF
TGCGCCAGCAGCCAGGGACCCCGGGCGGAAAGCTACGAGCAGTACTTC
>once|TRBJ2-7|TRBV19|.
CASSVQGIRGEQYF
TGTGCCAGTAGTGTGCAGGGAATAAGGGGCGAGCAGTACTTC
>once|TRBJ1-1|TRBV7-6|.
CASSLGLTNEAFF
TGTGCCAGCAGCTTAGGACTGACTAATGAAGCTTTCTTT
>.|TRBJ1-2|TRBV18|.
CASSPRTEDYFDYGYTF
TGTGCCAGCTCACCGCGGACAGAAGATTATTTTGACTATGGCTACACCTTC
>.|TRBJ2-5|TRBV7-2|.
CASSLISGGRDQYF
TGTGCCAGCAGCTTAATATCGGGGGGCAGAGACCAGTACTTC
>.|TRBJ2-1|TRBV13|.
CASSLTREVVNEQFF
TGTGCCAGCAGCTTGACCAGGGAGGTGGTCAATGAGCAGTTCTTC
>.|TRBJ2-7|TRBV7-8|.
CASSFDGSSYEQYF
TGTGCCAGCAGCTTCGACGGTAGCTCCTACGAGCAGTACTTC
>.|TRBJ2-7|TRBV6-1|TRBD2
CASSEYESGIYEQYF
TGTGCCAGCAGTGAATACGAGAGCGGGATCTACGAGCAGTACTTC
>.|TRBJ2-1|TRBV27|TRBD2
CASSLVLAGSNEQFF
TGTGCCAGCAGTTTAGTACTAGCGGGATCCAATGAGCAGTTCTTC
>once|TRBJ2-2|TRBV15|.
CATSRAAGGELFF
TGTGCCACCAGCAGGGCGGCCGGAGGGGAGCTGTTTTTT
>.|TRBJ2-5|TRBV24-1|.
CATKGHEQETQYF
TGTGCCACCAAGGGACACGAGCAAGAGACCCAGTACTTC
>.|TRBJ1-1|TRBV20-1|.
CSALRGGNTEAFF
TGCAGTGCCCTACGGGGGGGGAACACTGAAGCTTTCTTT
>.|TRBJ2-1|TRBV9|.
CASSAPYREGYNEQFF
TGTGCCAGCAGCGCACCATACAGGGAGGGCTACAATGAGCAGTTCTTC
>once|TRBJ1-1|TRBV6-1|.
CASSELGIMNTEAFF
TGTGCCAGCAGTGAACTGGGGATAATGAACACTGAAGCTTTCTTT
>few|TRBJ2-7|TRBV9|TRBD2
CASSVDSGSFREQYF
TGTGCCAGCAGCGTCGATAGCGGGAGTTTTCGCGAGCAGTACTTC
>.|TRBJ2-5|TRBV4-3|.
CASSQETGSETQYF
TGCGCCAGCAGCCAAGAGACAGGCTCGGAGACCCAGTACTTC
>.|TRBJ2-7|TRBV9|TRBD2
CASSVGGLALSEQYF
TGTGCCAGCAGCGTAGGCGGACTAGCTTTAAGCGAGCAGTACTTC
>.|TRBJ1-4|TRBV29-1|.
CSVQLTGLGAEKLFF
TGCAGCGTTCAACTGACAGGCCTAGGGGCTGAAAAACTGTTTTTT
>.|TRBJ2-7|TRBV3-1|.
CASSLRDSLSYEQYF
TGTGCCAGCAGCCTTCGGGACTCACTCTCCTACGAGCAGTACTTC
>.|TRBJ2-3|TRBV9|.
CASSASTDTQYF
TGTGCCAGCAGCGCGAGCACAGATACGCAGTATTTT
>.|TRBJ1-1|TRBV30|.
CAWNREARNTEAFF
TGTGCCTGGAATCGCGAGGCTCGGAACACTGAAGCTTTCTTT
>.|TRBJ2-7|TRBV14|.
CASSHSLDYEQYF
TGTGCCAGCAGCCATTCGTTAGACTACGAGCAGTACTTC
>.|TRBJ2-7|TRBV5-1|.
CASSLLTGTFSYEQYF
TGCGCCAGCAGCTTGTTAACCGGGACATTTTCCTACGAGCAGTACTTC
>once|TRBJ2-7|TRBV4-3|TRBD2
CASSQEFSGSYEQYF
TGCGCCAGCAGCCAAGAATTCAGCGGGAGCTACGAGCAGTACTTC
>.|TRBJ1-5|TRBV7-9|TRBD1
CASSLETGGGQPQHF
TGTGCCAGCAGCTTAGAAACAGGGGGCGGTCAGCCCCAGCATTTT
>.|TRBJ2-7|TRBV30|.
CAWSVFVQHEQYF
TGTGCCTGGAGTGTTTTCGTCCAGCACGAGCAGTACTTC
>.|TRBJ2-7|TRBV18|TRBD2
CASSILAGGPDEQYF
TGTGCCAGCTCCATACTAGCGGGAGGGCCCGACGAGCAGTACTTC
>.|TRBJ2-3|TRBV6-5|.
CASSYSFGGTRTDTQYF
TGTGCCAGCAGTTACTCGTTCGGCGGGACTCGCACAGATACGCAGTATTTT
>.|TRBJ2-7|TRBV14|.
CASSHSQGGPNEQYF
TGTGCCAGCAGCCATTCTCAGGGAGGTCCCAACGAGCAGTACTTC
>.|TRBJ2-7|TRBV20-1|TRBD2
CSARDISSGSYEQYF
TGCAGTGCTAGAGATATCTCTAGCGGGAGCTACGAGCAGTACTTC
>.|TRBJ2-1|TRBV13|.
CASSLDGGSSYNEQFF
TGTGCCAGCAGCTTAGACGGGGGAAGCTCCTACAATGAGCAGTTCTTC
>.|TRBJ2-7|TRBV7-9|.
CASSHFSLYEQYF
TGTGCCAGCAGCCATTTCTCCCTCTACGAGCAGTACTTC
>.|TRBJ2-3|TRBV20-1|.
CSARPREKGLDTQYF
TGCAGTGCTAGGCCCCGGGAGAAGGGGTTAGATACGCAGTATTTT
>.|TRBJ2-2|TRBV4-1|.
CASSSLPGPNTGELFF
TGCGCCAGCAGTTCATTACCGGGACCCAACACCGGGGAGCTGTTTTTT
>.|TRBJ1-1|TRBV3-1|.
CASSRGGEGTEAFF
TGTGCCAGCAGTCGGGGGGGAGAAGGGACTGAAGCTTTCTTT
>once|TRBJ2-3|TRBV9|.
CASSVEGIGTDTQYF
TGTGCCAGCAGCGTAGAAGGGATCGGGACAGATACGCAGTATTTT
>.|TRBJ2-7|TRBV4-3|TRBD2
CASSQEWAGVRSYEQYF
TGCGCCAGCAGCCAGGAGTGGGCGGGAGTACGATCCTACGAGCAGTACTTC
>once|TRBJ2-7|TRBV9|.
CASSAFPGGTASPYEQYF
TGTGCCAGCAGCGCCTTCCCGGGGGGGACAGCCTCCCCCTACGAGCAGTACTTC
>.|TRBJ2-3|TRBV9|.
CASSVRGTDTQYF
TGTGCCAGCAGCGTTCGGGGGACAGATACGCAGTATTTT
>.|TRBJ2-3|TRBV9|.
CASSVGTGATDTQYF
TGTGCCAGCAGCGTAGGAACCGGGGCAACAGATACGCAGTATTTT
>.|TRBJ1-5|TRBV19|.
CASSIMREANQPQHF
TGTGCCAGTAGTATAATGCGAGAGGCCAATCAGCCCCAGCATTTT
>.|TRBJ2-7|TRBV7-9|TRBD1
CASSPWTGAYEQYF
TGTGCCAGCAGCCCGTGGACAGGGGCCTACGAGCAGTACTTC
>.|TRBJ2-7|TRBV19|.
CASSTPPLEQYF
TGTGCCAGTAGTACCCCGCCTCTTGAGCAGTACTTC
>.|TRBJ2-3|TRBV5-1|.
CASSLSLNTDTQYF
TGCGCCAGCAGCTTGAGTTTGAACACAGATACGCAGTATTTT
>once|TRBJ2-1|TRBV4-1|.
CASSLPLTRPGSYNEQFF
TGCGCCAGCAGCCTTCCCTTGACTAGACCTGGCTCCTACAATGAGCAGTTCTTC
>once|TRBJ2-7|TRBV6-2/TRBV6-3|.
CASTPGDEQYF
TGTGCCAGCACGCCCGGGGACGAGCAGTACTTC
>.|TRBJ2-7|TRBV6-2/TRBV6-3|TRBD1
CASSMDRGTNEQYF
TGTGCCAGCAGCATGGACAGGGGGACCAACGAGCAGTACTTC